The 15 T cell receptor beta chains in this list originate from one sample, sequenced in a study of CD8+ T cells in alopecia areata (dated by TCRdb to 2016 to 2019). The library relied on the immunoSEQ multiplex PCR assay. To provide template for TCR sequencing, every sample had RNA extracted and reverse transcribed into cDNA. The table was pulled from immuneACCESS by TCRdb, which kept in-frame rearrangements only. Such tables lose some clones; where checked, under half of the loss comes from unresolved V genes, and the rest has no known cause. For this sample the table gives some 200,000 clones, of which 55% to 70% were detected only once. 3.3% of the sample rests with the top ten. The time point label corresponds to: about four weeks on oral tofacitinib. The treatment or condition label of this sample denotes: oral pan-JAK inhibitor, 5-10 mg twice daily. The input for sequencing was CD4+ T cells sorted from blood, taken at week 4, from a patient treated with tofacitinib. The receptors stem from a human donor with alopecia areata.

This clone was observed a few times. The CDR3 DNA reads TGTGCCTGGGGTCCGGGACTACACAACAATGAGCAGTTCTTC. It translates to CAWGPGLHNNEQFF. The chain employs TRBV30 and TRBJ2-1, with 7 nucleotides matching TRBD2. CDR1 is GTSNPN and CDR2 is SVGIG in the germline V gene (reference sequence). The V and J ends lost 5 bases and 5 bases, in that order; junction bases with no gene match: 9. CDR3 length: 14 residues.

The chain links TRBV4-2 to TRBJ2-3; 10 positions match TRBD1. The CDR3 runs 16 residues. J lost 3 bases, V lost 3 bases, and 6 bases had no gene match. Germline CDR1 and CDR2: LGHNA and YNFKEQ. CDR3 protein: CASSQEGTGVTDTQYF. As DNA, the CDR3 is TGTGCCAGCAGCCAGGAAGGGACAGGGGTGACAGATACGCAGTATTTT.

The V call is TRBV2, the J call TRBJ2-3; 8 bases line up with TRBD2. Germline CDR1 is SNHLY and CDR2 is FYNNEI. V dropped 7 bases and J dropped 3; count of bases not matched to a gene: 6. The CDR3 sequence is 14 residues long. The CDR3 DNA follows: TGTGCCAGCACCCGGGGGGGCGGAACAGATACGCAGTATTTT. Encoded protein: CASTRGGGTDTQYF.

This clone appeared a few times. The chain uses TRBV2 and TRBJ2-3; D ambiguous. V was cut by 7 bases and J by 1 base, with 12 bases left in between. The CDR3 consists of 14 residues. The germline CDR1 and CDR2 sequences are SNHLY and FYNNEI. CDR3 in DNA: TGTGCCAGCATTCGGTCCCCACGCACAGATACGCAGTATTTT. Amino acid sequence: CASIRSPRTDTQYF.

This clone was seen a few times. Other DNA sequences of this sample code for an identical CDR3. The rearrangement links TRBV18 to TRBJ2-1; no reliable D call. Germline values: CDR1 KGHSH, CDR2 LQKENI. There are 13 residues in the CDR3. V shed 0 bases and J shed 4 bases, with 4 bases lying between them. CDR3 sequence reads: CASSPPSYNEQFF. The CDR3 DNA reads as TGTGCCAGCTCACCACCCAGTTACAATGAGCAGTTCTTC.

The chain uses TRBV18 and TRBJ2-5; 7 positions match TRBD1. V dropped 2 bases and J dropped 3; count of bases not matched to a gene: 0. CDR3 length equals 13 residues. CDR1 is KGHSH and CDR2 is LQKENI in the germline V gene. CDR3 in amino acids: CASSPGTEETQYF. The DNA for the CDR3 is TGTGCCAGCTCACCAGGGACAGAAGAGACCCAGTACTTC.

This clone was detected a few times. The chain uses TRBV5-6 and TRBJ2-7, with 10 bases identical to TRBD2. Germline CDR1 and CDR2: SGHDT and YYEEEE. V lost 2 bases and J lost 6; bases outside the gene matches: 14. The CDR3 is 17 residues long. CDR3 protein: CASSFGYPSGGSIEQYF. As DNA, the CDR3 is TGTGCCAGCAGCTTTGGGTATCCTAGCGGGGGCTCTATCGAGCAGTACTTC.

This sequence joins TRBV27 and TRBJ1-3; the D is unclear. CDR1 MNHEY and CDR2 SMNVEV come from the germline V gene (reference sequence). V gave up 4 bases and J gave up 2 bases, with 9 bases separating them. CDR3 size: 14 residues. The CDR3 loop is CASSSPGTGNTIYF. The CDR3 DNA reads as TGTGCCAGCAGTTCCCCTGGGACTGGAAACACCATATATTTT.

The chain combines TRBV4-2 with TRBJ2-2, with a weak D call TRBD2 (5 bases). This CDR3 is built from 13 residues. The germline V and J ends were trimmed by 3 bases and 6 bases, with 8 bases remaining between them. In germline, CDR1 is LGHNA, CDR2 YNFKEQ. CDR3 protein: CASSHEGAGELFF. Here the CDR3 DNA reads TGTGCCAGCAGCCATGAGGGCGCCGGGGAGCTGTTTTTT.

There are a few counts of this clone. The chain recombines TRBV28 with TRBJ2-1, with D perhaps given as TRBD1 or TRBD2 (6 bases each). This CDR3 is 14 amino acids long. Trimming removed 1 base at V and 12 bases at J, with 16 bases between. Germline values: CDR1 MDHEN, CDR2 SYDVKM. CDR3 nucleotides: TGTGCCAGCAGTTTATATGGGGTACAGGGAGGGCAGTTCTTC. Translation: CASSLYGVQGGQFF.

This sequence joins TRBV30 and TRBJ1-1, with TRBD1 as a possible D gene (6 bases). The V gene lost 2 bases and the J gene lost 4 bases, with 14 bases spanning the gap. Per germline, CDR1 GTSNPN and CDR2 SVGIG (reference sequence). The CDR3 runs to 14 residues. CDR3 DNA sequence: TGTGCCTGGAGTTTACAGGGCGGGAGCACTGAAGCTTTCTTT. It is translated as CAWSLQGGSTEAFF.

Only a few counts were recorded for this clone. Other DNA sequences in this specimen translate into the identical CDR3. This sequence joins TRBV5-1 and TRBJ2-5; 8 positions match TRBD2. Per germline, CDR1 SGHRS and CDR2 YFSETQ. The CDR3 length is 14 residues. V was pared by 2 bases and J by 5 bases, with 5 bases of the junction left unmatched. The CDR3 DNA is TGCGCCAGCAGCTTACAGCGGGGGCGGGAGACCCAGTACTTC. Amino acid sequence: CASSLQRGRETQYF.

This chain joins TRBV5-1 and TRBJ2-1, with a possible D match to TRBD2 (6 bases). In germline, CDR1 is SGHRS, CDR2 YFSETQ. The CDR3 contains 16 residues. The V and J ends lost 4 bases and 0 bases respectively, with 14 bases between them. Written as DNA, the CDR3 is TGCGCCAGCAGCCAGCAGGTGACTAGCTCCTACAATGAGCAGTTCTTC. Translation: CASSQQVTSSYNEQFF.

CDR3 amino acids: CASRLQPNTGELFF. In nucleotides, the CDR3 is TGTGCCAGCAGATTACAGCCGAACACCGGGGAGCTGTTTTTT. The genes are TRBV6-1 and TRBJ2-2; D remains unclear. Germline assignment: CDR1 MNHNS and CDR2 SASEGT. This CDR3 region has 14 residues. Between the trimmed V and J ends, which lost 6 bases and 0 bases, there was a span of 8 bases.

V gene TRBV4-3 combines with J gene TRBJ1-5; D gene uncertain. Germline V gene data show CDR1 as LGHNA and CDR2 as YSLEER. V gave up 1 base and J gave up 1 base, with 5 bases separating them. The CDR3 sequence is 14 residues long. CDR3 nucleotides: TGCGCCAGCAGCCAAGGACGGAGCAATCAGCCCCAGCATTTT. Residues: CASSQGRSNQPQHF.